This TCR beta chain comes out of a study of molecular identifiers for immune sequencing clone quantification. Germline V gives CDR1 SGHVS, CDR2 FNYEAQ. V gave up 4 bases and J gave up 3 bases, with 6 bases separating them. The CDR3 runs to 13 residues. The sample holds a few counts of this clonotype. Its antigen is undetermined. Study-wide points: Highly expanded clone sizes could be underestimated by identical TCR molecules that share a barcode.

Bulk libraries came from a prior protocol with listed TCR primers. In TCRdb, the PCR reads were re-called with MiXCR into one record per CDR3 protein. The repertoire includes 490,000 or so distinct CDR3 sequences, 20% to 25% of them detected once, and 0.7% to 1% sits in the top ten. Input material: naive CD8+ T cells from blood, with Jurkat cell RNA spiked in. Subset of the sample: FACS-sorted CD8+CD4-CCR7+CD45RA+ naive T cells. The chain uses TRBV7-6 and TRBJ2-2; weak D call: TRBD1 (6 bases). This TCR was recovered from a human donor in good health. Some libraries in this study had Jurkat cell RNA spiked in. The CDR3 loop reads CASSWTDTGELFF. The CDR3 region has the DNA TGTGCCAGCAGCTGGACAGACACCGGGGAGCTGTTTTTT.